Listed below are T cell receptor beta chains from one sample, sequenced in a study of T-cell memory formation after mild COVID-19. MiXCR, run by TCRdb on the 5' RACE reads, gives a single entry per CDR3 protein. The sample records some 450,000 distinct CDR3 sequences, roughly 17% being singletons. The sequenced sample consisted of PBMCs or a T cell subset sorted from them (not recorded which). All receptors derive from a man aged 18 to 35 who had mild COVID-19 (a few samples of this study predate the infection). Cell type and time point are not known. Each CDR3 is given with its conserved first and last residue. The order of the fields is clone size, V gene, D gene, J gene, CDR3 DNA, CDR3 protein. A D gene is named only where the DNA matches it firmly. The listing skips clone size in some rows; elsewhere it reads once, few, many or a size class.

-	TRBV7-3	TRBD2	TRBJ2-3	TGTGCCAGCAGCTCACAGTCTAGCGGGGAGGGCCCACAGTATTTT	CASSSQSSGEGPQYF
few	TRBV24-1	TRBD1	TRBJ1-3	TGTGCCACCAGTCCAGGGGGCGGAAACACCATATATTTT	CATSPGGGNTIYF
many	TRBV19	TRBD1	TRBJ1-1	TGTGCCAGTAGTATAGCCGGACAGGGAAAAGCTTTCTTT	CASSIAGQGKAFF
few	TRBV24-1	-	TRBJ1-2	TGTGCCACCAGCGAAGCAGGGTTCTATGGCTACACCTTC	CATSEAGFYGYTF
few	TRBV18	TRBD2	TRBJ2-3	TGTGCCAGCTCACCACCGCTCGGGGGGATGGGCACAGATACGCAGTATTTT	CASSPPLGGMGTDTQYF
-	TRBV5-1	TRBD1	TRBJ1-1	TGCGCCAGCAGCTCAGGAAGGACAGGGTTAGAGGCTGAAGCTTTCTTT	CASSSGRTGLEAEAFF
-	TRBV7-2	-	TRBJ1-4	TGTGCCAGCAGCTTACTCACAACAGCCGGCCCTTCGGGACTGTTTTTT	CASSLLTTAGPSGLFF
few	TRBV5-6	TRBD2	TRBJ2-7	TGTGCCAGCAGCTTGGACAGACTAGCGGGATATAAGACCTACGAGCAGTACTTC	CASSLDRLAGYKTYEQYF
few	TRBV7-9	-	TRBJ2-1	TGTGCCAGCATGAGTTACAATGAGCAGTTCTTC	CASMSYNEQFF
-	TRBV7-9	TRBD1	TRBJ1-1	TGTGCCAGCAGCTGGACAGGCCCTAAAGCTTTCTTT	CASSWTGPKAFF
-	TRBV21-1	-	TRBJ1-2	TGTGCCAGCAGCAAAGAGGGGGCAGGCAACTATGGCTACACCTTC	CASSKEGAGNYGYTF
-	TRBV2	-	TRBJ1-5	TGTGCCAGCAATTTCCGAGTCGGCGCTCAGCCCCAGCATTTT	CASNFRVGAQPQHF
many	TRBV7-2	-	TRBJ2-3	TGTGCCAGCAGCTTATTTGCAGGGTCCCCCACAGATACGCAGTATTTT	CASSLFAGSPTDTQYF
few	TRBV9	TRBD2	TRBJ2-3	TGTGCCAGCAGCGTAGCCCCAGCGGGGGACACAGATACGCAGTATTTT	CASSVAPAGDTDTQYF
-	TRBV29-1	-	TRBJ1-1	TGCAGCGTTGAATACGGTACCACTGAAGCTTTCTTT	CSVEYGTTEAFF
-	TRBV7-6	-	TRBJ2-5	TGTGCCAGCAGCTTCGGGGCCTTGTACCAAGAGACCCAGTACTTC	CASSFGALYQETQYF
-	TRBV20-1	TRBD1	TRBJ2-7	TGCAGTGCCTCACGGACAGGGGTAGCCTACGAGCAGTACTTC	CSASRTGVAYEQYF
-	TRBV4-1	-	TRBJ2-3	TGCGCCAGCAGCCAAGATGGGGGGGCCACCACAGATACGCAGTATTTT	CASSQDGGATTDTQYF
few	TRBV5-1	TRBD2	TRBJ2-3	TGCGCCAGCAGCTTTTCCGGACTAGCGGGCACAGATACGCAGTATTTT	CASSFSGLAGTDTQYF
few	TRBV6-2/TRBV6-3	-	TRBJ1-1	TGTGCCAGCAGTTACAGGGTTCCCACTGAAGCTTTCTTT	CASSYRVPTEAFF
-	TRBV6-5	-	TRBJ1-5	TGTGCCAGACCTGCCCAGCATTTT	CARPAQHF
-	TRBV11-2	-	TRBJ2-2	TGTGCCAGCAGCCAAATGAAAACCGGGGAGCTGTTTTTT	CASSQMKTGELFF
-	TRBV27	TRBD1	TRBJ1-1	TGTGCCAGCATTCGCAGGACAGGGGGAGACACTGAAGCTTTCTTT	CASIRRTGGDTEAFF
-	TRBV6-2/TRBV6-3	-	TRBJ1-2	TGTGCCAGCAGTTCCTCATCAGGGGCATGGGGCTACACCTTC	CASSSSSGAWGYTF
many	TRBV2	-	TRBJ1-2	TGTGCCAGCAGTGAATTTAAGGGACACCCCTATGGCTACACCTTC	CASSEFKGHPYGYTF
few	TRBV27	TRBD1	TRBJ2-2	TGTGCCAGCAGTCGCCGGGACAGGGGGACCACCGGGGAGCTGTTTTTT	CASSRRDRGTTGELFF
once	TRBV29-1	-	TRBJ2-5	TGCAGCGTTGATAGGGGGGGGCCAGAGACCCAGTACTTC	CSVDRGGPETQYF
-	TRBV18	-	TRBJ2-5	TGTGCCAGCTCCCCCTGGACAACAACACAAGAGACCCAGTACTTC	CASSPWTTTQETQYF
few	TRBV18	-	TRBJ1-6	TGTGCCAGCTCACCCCAGGAGCACCAGAATTCACCCCTCCACTTT	CASSPQEHQNSPLHF
-	TRBV6-2/TRBV6-3	-	TRBJ2-2	TGTGCCACCTTATGGGAACAGGGATTTTTCGGGGAGCTGTTTTTT	CATLWEQGFFGELFF
-	TRBV5-1	-	TRBJ2-1	TGCGCCAGCAGTTCTCGATTTGGGCTAATTTTCTTC	CASSSRFGLIFF
few	TRBV5-6	-	TRBJ2-5	TGTGCCAGCGCCACCCTAGGGGGGCAGACCCAGTACTTC	CASATLGGQTQYF
few	TRBV10-3	-	TRBJ1-2	TGTGCCATCAGTCGGACGGCATATGGCTACACCTTC	CAISRTAYGYTF
-	TRBV7-3	-	TRBJ2-1	TGTGCCAGCAGCTTAAAAGAGTACAATGAGCAGTTCTTC	CASSLKEYNEQFF
many	TRBV5-1	-	TRBJ2-7	TGCGCCAGCAGGAAAGGCATCCGGGAGCAGTACTTC	CASRKGIREQYF
few	TRBV27	TRBD1	TRBJ1-2	TGTGCCAGCAGGAGACAGGGATCTAACTATGGCTACACCTTC	CASRRQGSNYGYTF
-	TRBV3-1	TRBD2	TRBJ2-7	TGTGCCAGCAGCCAAGGGCTTGGCCTAGCGGGCCCCGAGCAGTACTTC	CASSQGLGLAGPEQYF
-	TRBV7-2	TRBD2	TRBJ2-3	TGTGCCAGCAGCCCGGGGTATGTTTGGGGACTAGCGGCCAACACAGATACGCAGTATTTT	CASSPGYVWGLAANTDTQYF
-	TRBV27	-	TRBJ1-2	TGTGCCAGCAGAGAGGGGGGACTGCATGGCTACACCTTC	CASREGGLHGYTF
few	TRBV6-5	-	TRBJ1-2	TGTGCCAGCAGTTACCGGCGGGGGAACTATGGCTACACCTTC	CASSYRRGNYGYTF